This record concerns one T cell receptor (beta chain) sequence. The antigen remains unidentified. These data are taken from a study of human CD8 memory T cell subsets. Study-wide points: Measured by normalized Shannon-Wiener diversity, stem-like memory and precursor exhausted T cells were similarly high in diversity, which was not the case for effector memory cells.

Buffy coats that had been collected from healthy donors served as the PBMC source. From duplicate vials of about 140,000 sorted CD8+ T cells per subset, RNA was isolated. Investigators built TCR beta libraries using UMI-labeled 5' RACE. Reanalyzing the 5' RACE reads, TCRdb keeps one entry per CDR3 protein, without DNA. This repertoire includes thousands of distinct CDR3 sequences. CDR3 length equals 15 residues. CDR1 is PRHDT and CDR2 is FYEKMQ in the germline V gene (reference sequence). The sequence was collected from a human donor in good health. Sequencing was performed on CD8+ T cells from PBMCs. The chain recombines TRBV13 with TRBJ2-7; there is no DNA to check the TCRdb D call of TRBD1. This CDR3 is CASSLGRVGPFEQYF.